A single sample gave rise to the 26 T cell receptor beta chains below, sequenced in a study of cytomegalovirus exposure and HLA in healthy donors. The study ran its PCR with 60 Vbeta and 13 Jbeta primers. The repertoire was sequenced with immunoSEQ multiplex PCR; TCRdb's copy has only in-frame clones and lacks some. The sample has more than 95,000 clones; around 64% are singletons. Specimen: PBMCs. The receptors here all came from a man in his 60s in good health and CMV-seronegative.

The chain joins TRBV6-5 to TRBJ1-5; D is perhaps TRBD1 (5 bases). V lost 7 bases, J lost 6 bases, and 19 bases lay in between. The CDR3 has 15 residues. Germline CDR1 and CDR2: MNHEY and SVGAGI. This CDR3 is CASTVTTGGGQPQHF. The CDR3 DNA sequence: TGTGCCAGCACAGTTACGACGGGGGGTGGTCAGCCCCAGCATTTT.

This clone was seen a single time. The V gene is TRBV6-1, the J gene TRBJ2-7; 7 bases match TRBD2. Germline CDR1 MNHNS, CDR2 SASEGT. The CDR3 consists of 15 residues. V lost 4 bases and J lost 3; bases outside the gene matches: 9. In DNA form, the CDR3 reads TGTGCCAGCAGTGCCTCCGGGACTATTTACTACGAGCAGTACTTC. It encodes CASSASGTIYYEQYF.

This chain uses TRBV27 with TRBJ2-1, with 12 bases lining up with TRBD2. In germline, CDR1 is MNHEY, CDR2 SMNVEV (reference sequence). The CDR3 covers 15 residues. Trimming took 6 bases from V and 6 from J; bases not matched to a gene: 6. The CDR3 sequence is CASRRGLAGTNEQFF. The CDR3 region has the DNA TGTGCCAGCAGACGAGGACTAGCGGGAACCAATGAGCAGTTCTTC.

The rearrangement links TRBV10-2 to TRBJ2-5; no clear D gene. The CDR3 consists of 14 residues. Per the germline V gene, CDR1 is WSHSY and CDR2 is SAAADI. Trimming left V 1 base short and J 5 bases short, with 11 bases between. The CDR3 DNA reads as TGCGCCAGCAGTGAGTTCGTAGCCGGGGAGACCCAGTACTTC. This encodes CASSEFVAGETQYF.

This clone was seen more than once but under ten times. The CDR3 loop reads CASSLWGTLNTGELFF. In DNA form, the CDR3 reads TGTGCCAGCAGTTTATGGGGGACACTGAACACCGGGGAGCTGTTTTTT. J is TRBJ2-2 and V is TRBV28, with D perhaps TRBD1 (6 bases). There are 16 residues in the CDR3. Germline CDR1 is MDHEN and CDR2 is SYDVKM. The V end lost 0 bases, the J end lost 1 base, and 9 bases lay between the germline ends.

The rearrangement joins TRBV6-1 to TRBJ1-2, with D tentatively TRBD1 (6 bases). The CDR3 covers 15 residues. V was cut by 1 base and J by 5 bases, with 14 bases left in between. The V gene's germline CDR1 is MNHNS and CDR2 SASEGT. The DNA of the CDR3 is TGTGCCAGCAGTGAAGGGGGGGGCGCGTCTTATGGCTACACCTTC. Encoded protein: CASSEGGGASYGYTF.

This clone turned up a few times. The chain carries TRBV19 and TRBJ2-2, with TRBD1 as a possible D gene (6 bases). The germline V gene encodes CDR1 LNHDA and CDR2 SQIVND (reference sequence). The CDR3 totals 14 residues. Trimming left V 3 bases short and J 7 bases short, with 12 bases between. CDR3 protein: CASSINRVGGELFF. The DNA for the CDR3 is TGTGCCAGTAGTATTAACAGGGTAGGCGGGGAGCTGTTTTTT.

Remarks on this clone: One end of the junction is discordant with germline, which a read error may explain. The chain is built from TRBV11-2 and TRBJ1-6, with D tentatively TRBD1 (5 bases). From germline, CDR1 is SGHAT and CDR2 FQNNGV. CDR3 length equals 15 residues. The CDR3 DNA reads as TGTGCCAGCAGCTCAAGACCGGGACTTGAATCACCCTTCCACTTT. This sequence encodes CASSSRPGLESPFHF. The complete variable domain, with remaining parts taken from reference TRBV11-2 and TRBJ1-6, reads EAGVAQSPRYKIIEKRQSVAFWCNPISGHATLYWYQQILGQGPKLLIQFQNNGVVDDSQLPKDRFSAERLKGVDSTLKIQPAKLEDSAVYLCASSSRPGLESPFHFGNGTRLTVT.

The chain joins TRBV21-1 to TRBJ1-1; TRBD1, the D gene given by the table, was not confirmed from the DNA. TRBV21-1 is a documented pseudogene. The CDR3 extends over 15 amino acids. For the CDR3, the DNA is TGTGCCAGCAGCGGCCGGGACAGGGGGAATTCTGAAGCTTTCTTT. Encoded protein: CASSGRDRGNSEAFF.

The chain couples TRBV5-6 to TRBJ1-1; a possible D gene is TRBD1 (6 bases). CDR1 SGHDT and CDR2 YYEEEE come from the germline V gene. The CDR3 has 15 amino acids. V lost 4 bases, J lost 12 bases, and 25 bases lay in between. CDR3 loop: CASSRGLTGRGNTFF. As DNA, the CDR3 is TGTGCCAGCAGCCGGGGCCTCACGGGGAGGGGGAACACTTTCTTT.

This clone was found a few times. The chain combines TRBV28 with TRBJ2-4, with 9 positions matching TRBD2. The trim removed 7 bases at V and 6 bases at J, leaving 7 bases unmatched. This CDR3 has 14 amino acids. CDR1 is MDHEN, CDR2 SYDVKM, per germline. CDR3 region: CASTSGGGGNIQYF. CDR3 DNA: TGTGCCAGCACCTCTGGCGGGGGGGGAAACATTCAGTACTTC.

This clone came up a few times. The chain uses TRBV11-2 and TRBJ2-7, with D possibly matching TRBD1 (5 bases). The germline V and J ends were trimmed by 1 base and 0 bases, with 10 bases remaining between them. CDR1 SGHAT and CDR2 FQNNGV come from the germline V gene. The CDR3 extends over 15 amino acids. The CDR3 nucleotides are TGTGCCAGCAGCTTAGTACAGGCAACCTCCTACGAGCAGTACTTC. It codes for CASSLVQATSYEQYF.

The CDR3 region is CASSLERGPPGELFF. Written as DNA, the CDR3 is TGTGCCAGCAGTCTTGAAAGGGGGCCCCCCGGGGAGCTGTTTTTT. This chain links TRBV5-6 with TRBJ2-2; 7 positions agree with TRBD1. The CDR3 extends over 15 amino acids. With 5 bases clipped from V and 6 bases from J, the junction kept 10 bases outside the gene matches. Germline V gene data show CDR1 as SGHDT and CDR2 as YYEEEE.

V gene TRBV5-1 combines with J gene TRBJ1-2; D ambiguous. The CDR3 covers 13 residues. Per germline, CDR1 SGHRS and CDR2 YFSETQ. V was pared by 0 bases and J by 6 bases, with 9 bases between. The CDR3 region is CASSLVGEDGYTF. The CDR3 DNA follows: TGCGCCAGCAGCTTGGTCGGGGAGGATGGCTACACCTTC.

This clone has a count of ten or more. The chain links TRBV11-2 to TRBJ1-1, with 7 bases lining up with TRBD1. The germline V gene encodes CDR1 SGHAT and CDR2 FQNNGV. V was clipped by 5 bases and J by 4 bases; unmatched bases: 10. The CDR3 contains 15 residues. CDR3 amino acids: CASSPVEQGSTEAFF. As DNA, the CDR3 is TGTGCCAGCAGCCCCGTTGAACAGGGGAGCACTGAAGCTTTCTTT. The full variable domain, with the rest looked up from reference TRBV11-2 and TRBJ1-1, is EAGVAQSPRYKIIEKRQSVAFWCNPISGHATLYWYQQILGQGPKLLIQFQNNGVVDDSQLPKDRFSAERLKGVDSTLKIQPAKLEDSAVYLCASSPVEQGSTEAFFGQGTRLTVV.

Details on this clone: The sample has other DNA sequences that encode this CDR3 too. The J gene is TRBJ1-6, the V gene TRBV2, with TRBD1 identical over 7 bases. Germline lookup yields CDR1 SNHLY and CDR2 FYNNEI. This CDR3 contains 14 residues. The junction had 6 bases not matched to a gene; V was cut back by 6 bases and J by 7 bases. Here the CDR3 reads CASSLRGDNSPLHF. CDR3 nucleotides: TGTGCCAGCAGCCTCAGGGGGGACAATTCACCCCTCCACTTT.

DNA of the CDR3: TGTGCCAGCGACGACACAGGTAAAAAGAAGCAGTTCTTC. The encoded protein is CASDDTGKKKQFF. The J gene is TRBJ2-1, the V gene TRBV7-9; possibly TRBD1 for D (5 bases). Looked up from germline, CDR1 is SEHNR and CDR2 is FQNEAQ (reference sequence). Trimming cost V 8 bases and J 11 bases, with 19 bases left between them. The CDR3 runs 13 residues.

The V gene is TRBV6-1, the J gene TRBJ1-2; no definite D call. The CDR3 runs 13 residues. CDR1 and CDR2 (germline): MNHNS, SASEGT. The V end was cut by 0 bases, the J end by 5 bases, with 7 bases between. For the CDR3, the DNA is TGTGCCAGCAGTGAAGCGGGCGGGTATGGCTACACCTTC. Its translation is CASSEAGGYGYTF.

The chain has TRBV2 and TRBJ2-4; perhaps TRBD1 as D (5 bases). Germline V gene data show CDR1 as SNHLY and CDR2 as FYNNEI. V was pared by 4 bases and J by 5 bases, with 9 bases between. The length of the CDR3 is 13 residues. Here the CDR3 reads CASSGQTENIQYF. DNA for the CDR3: TGTGCCAGCAGTGGACAGACCGAAAACATTCAGTACTTC. The full variable domain, with the rest looked up from reference TRBV2 and TRBJ2-4, is EPEVTQTPSHQVTQMGQEVILRCVPISNHLYFYWYRQILGQKVEFLVSFYNNEISEKSEIFDDQFSVERPDGSNFTLKIRSTKLEDSAMYFCASSGQTENIQYFGAGTRLSVL.

This sequence joins TRBV28 and TRBJ1-2, with 7 bases matching TRBD1. The germline V gene encodes CDR1 MDHEN and CDR2 SYDVKM. V shed 2 bases and J 3 bases; nucleotides not matched to a gene: 3. CDR3 length: 14 amino acids. CDR3 loop: CASSLHTGDYGYTF. As DNA, the CDR3 is TGTGCCAGCAGTTTACACACAGGGGACTATGGCTACACCTTC.

This chain links TRBV27 with TRBJ2-7; TRBD1 agrees at 9 bases. Germline V gene lookup returns CDR1 MNHEY and CDR2 SMNVEV (reference sequence). The V gene end was trimmed by 4 bases and the J gene end by 2 bases; junction bases not matched to a gene: 3. CDR3 length equals 14 residues. CDR3: CASSYRDRAYEQYF. In nucleotides, the CDR3 is TGTGCCAGCAGTTACCGGGACAGGGCCTACGAGCAGTACTTC.

This rearrangement joins TRBV28 to TRBJ2-7; tentatively, D is TRBD2 (6 bases). V dropped 6 bases and J dropped 7 bases, with 16 bases sitting between them. CDR1 MDHEN and CDR2 SYDVKM come from the germline V gene. This CDR3 is 13 amino acids long. The DNA for the CDR3 is TGTGCCAGCAGCTCGGCCGGGACTGGGGAGCAGTACTTC. It encodes CASSSAGTGEQYF.

The sample holds a few counts of this clone. The chain couples TRBV28 to TRBJ1-2, with a tentative D call TRBD1 (5 bases). Germline V gene sequence: CDR1 MDHEN, CDR2 SYDVKM. The length of the CDR3 is 15 residues. V dropped 6 bases and J dropped 13 bases, with 27 bases sitting between them. This chain's CDR3 is CASSPIGQGVFTVTF. Written as DNA, the CDR3 is TGTGCCAGCAGCCCCATTGGGCAGGGTGTATTTACGGTCACCTTC.

The chain joins TRBV7-9 to TRBJ1-5; D possibly corresponds to TRBD1 (5 bases). There are 14 residues in the CDR3. The V gene lost 6 bases and the J gene lost 6 bases, with 15 bases spanning the gap. Germline assignment: CDR1 SEHNR and CDR2 FQNEAQ (reference sequence). The CDR3 is CASSHDGGGQPQHF. CDR3 nucleotide sequence: TGTGCCAGCAGTCACGACGGGGGAGGTCAGCCCCAGCATTTT.

This chain uses TRBV10-1 with TRBJ2-1; 7 nucleotides align to TRBD1. Germline CDR1 WNHNN, CDR2 SYGVQD (reference sequence). The CDR3 loop spans 16 amino acids. Germline trimming cut 0 bases from V and 7 bases from J; bases unmatched to any gene: 9. Here the CDR3 reads CASSESVGGLDNEQFF. CDR3 coding DNA: TGCGCCAGCAGTGAGTCTGTAGGGGGCTTGGATAATGAGCAGTTCTTC.

The J gene is TRBJ1-2, the V gene TRBV2; D remains unclear. Trimming removed 2 bases from V and 5 bases from J, with 15 bases in between. The CDR3 covers 15 residues. Germline CDR1 reads SNHLY; CDR2 reads FYNNEI. CDR3 in amino acids: CASSEFRTAEYGYTF. DNA for the CDR3: TGTGCCAGCAGTGAATTCCGTACAGCTGAGTATGGCTACACCTTC. Filled out from reference TRBV2 and TRBJ1-2, the complete variable domain reads EPEVTQTPSHQVTQMGQEVILRCVPISNHLYFYWYRQILGQKVEFLVSFYNNEISEKSEIFDDQFSVERPDGSNFTLKIRSTKLEDSAMYFCASSEFRTAEYGYTFGSGTRLTVV.